This T cell receptor (beta chain) emerged from a study of beta chain features in type 1 diabetes. Study-wide points: TCRB CDR3s were moderately but significantly shorter in Type 1 diabetes patients in all four CD4+ subsets.

Expressed TCRB transcripts were sequenced after all isolated RNA was converted to cDNA. The assay was immunoSEQ multiplex PCR, and TCRdb's table has in-frame clones only and misses some. The table includes 300,000 or so clones, roughly 13% detected once. V lost 4 bases, J lost 7 bases, and 3 bases stayed unmatched. The germline CDR1 and CDR2 sequences are SGHNT and YYREEE (reference sequence). CDR3 size: 12 residues. On this clone: Its antigen remains unidentified.

The chain combines TRBV5-4 with TRBJ1-1; 8 nucleotides match TRBD1. The sequenced material came from naive CD4+ T cells from blood. This receptor was identified in a woman in her late teens or twenties with type 1 diabetes. The CDR3 DNA is TGTGCCAGCAGCCGGACAGGGCGTGAAGCTTTCTTT. This gives the protein CASSRTGREAFF.